The subject of this entry is one TCR beta chain. Its specificity is unknown. Treatment denoted: about 20 received Ad26.COV2.S at low or high dose, single or two shots; five or six received placebo; per-sample allocation not given. Samples came from day 63 after the first vaccine or placebo injection. Donation came from an adult in Boston who was aged 18-55 years. The entry originates in a study of Ad26.COV2.S vaccination and SARS-CoV-2 variants. Trimming cost V 6 bases and J 5 bases, with 13 bases left between them. The CDR3 consists of 13 residues. Germline V gene data show CDR1 as MRHNA and CDR2 as SNTAGT. The table came from immunoSEQ multiplex PCR; TCRdb's copy has only in-frame clones and leaves some out. The sample holds 510,000 or so clones, approximately 90% seen once. Study-wide results and caveats: Considerable breadth of spike-specific CD8+ and CD4+ T cell responses has reportedly been documented following vaccination.

This clonotype was obtained from a person aged 18 to 59 who received the Ad26.COV2.S COVID-19 vaccine or a placebo. Sequenced here: peripheral blood, sampled in a trial of Ad26.COV2.S vaccine versus placebo. The chain is built from TRBV6-4 and TRBJ2-5; a weak D match, TRBD1 (8 bases). The CDR3 protein is CASSEQGGETQYF. The CDR3 nucleotides read TGTGCCAGCAGCGAACAGGGGGGGGAGACCCAGTACTTC.